This is a list of T cell receptor beta chains from one sample in a study of T cells in pancreatic ductal adenocarcinoma. Only in-frame clones appear in the TCRdb table, and some are missing; sequencing was by immunoSEQ multiplex PCR. The data hold about 98,000 clones, with about 95% observed a single time. Material: PBMCs. These receptors were taken from a human donor with pancreatic ductal adenocarcinoma. Each CDR3 is given with its conserved first and last residue. The order of the fields is CDR3 DNA, CDR3 protein, J gene, D gene, V gene, clone size. The D gene is left open where the match is weak. Clone size is shown for a subset of rows, as once, few, many or a class of expanded clone.

CDR3nt: TGTGCCAGCAGCCTGGCACCTGGACTATTCTACGAGCAGTACTTC; CDR3aa: CASSLAPGLFYEQYF; j_gene: TRBJ2-7; d_gene: NA; v_gene: TRBV7-2; abundance: NA
CDR3nt: TGTGCCAGCAGTTCACCATGGACTACCAATGAGCAGTTCTTC; CDR3aa: CASSSPWTTNEQFF; j_gene: TRBJ2-1; d_gene: NA; v_gene: TRBV27; abundance: NA
CDR3nt: TGTGCCAGCAGCCCCCCCGGGACAGATACGCAGTATTTT; CDR3aa: CASSPPGTDTQYF; j_gene: TRBJ2-3; d_gene: NA; v_gene: TRBV5-5; abundance: NA
CDR3nt: TGCGCCAGCAGTCTCCTACTCCAGGGGGCTAGAGGCTACGAGCAGTACTTC; CDR3aa: CASSLLLQGARGYEQYF; j_gene: TRBJ2-7; d_gene: TRBD1; v_gene: TRBV23-1; abundance: NA
CDR3nt: TGTGCCAGTAGTGGTTCGGTGAACACCGGGGAGCTGTTTTTT; CDR3aa: CASSGSVNTGELFF; j_gene: TRBJ2-2; d_gene: NA; v_gene: TRBV19; abundance: NA
CDR3nt: TGTGCCAGCAGTGAAAACGCAATGGGACTAGCGGGAGGGAGGAAGACCCAGTACTTC; CDR3aa: CASSENAMGLAGGRKTQYF; j_gene: TRBJ2-5; d_gene: TRBD2; v_gene: TRBV6-1; abundance: NA
CDR3nt: TGTGCCATCAAGGCCAGGGACTCCGAGACCCAGTACTTC; CDR3aa: CAIKARDSETQYF; j_gene: TRBJ2-5; d_gene: NA; v_gene: TRBV10-3; abundance: NA
CDR3nt: TGTGCCAGCAGCTTAGATATCGCCGACTTGACCTTC; CDR3aa: CASSLDIADLTF; j_gene: TRBJ1-2; d_gene: NA; v_gene: TRBV11-2; abundance: once
CDR3nt: TGTGCCAGCTCACCCAGGGACTCAGGCTACGAGCAGTACTTC; CDR3aa: CASSPRDSGYEQYF; j_gene: TRBJ2-7; d_gene: NA; v_gene: TRBV18; abundance: NA
CDR3nt: TGTGCCAGCAGGCGGGAGCCGTCGAACACCGGGGAGCTGTTTTTT; CDR3aa: CASRREPSNTGELFF; j_gene: TRBJ2-2; d_gene: TRBD2; v_gene: TRBV6-1; abundance: NA
CDR3nt: TGTGCCAGCAGTGTATCCGGACTAGCGGGAGACCAGCAGTTCTTC; CDR3aa: CASSVSGLAGDQQFF; j_gene: TRBJ2-1; d_gene: TRBD2; v_gene: TRBV2; abundance: NA
CDR3nt: TGCGCCAGCAGCTATGGAGACAGGGCAGATACGCAGTATTTT; CDR3aa: CASSYGDRADTQYF; j_gene: TRBJ2-3; d_gene: TRBD1; v_gene: TRBV5-1; abundance: once
CDR3nt: TGTGCCAGCAGCTGGACGGGGGGTTTAGAGACCCAGTACTTC; CDR3aa: CASSWTGGLETQYF; j_gene: TRBJ2-5; d_gene: TRBD2; v_gene: TRBV7-6; abundance: NA
CDR3nt: TGCGCCAGCAGCTTAACCTCGACAGTAGATGAAGCTTTCTTT; CDR3aa: CASSLTSTVDEAFF; j_gene: TRBJ1-1; d_gene: NA; v_gene: TRBV5-1; abundance: NA
CDR3nt: TGTGCCAGCAGCCGGACAGGGGGCGCCCCCGGGGAGCTGTTTTTT; CDR3aa: CASSRTGGAPGELFF; j_gene: TRBJ2-2; d_gene: TRBD1; v_gene: TRBV7-3; abundance: NA
CDR3nt: TGTGCCAGCAGCCAGGGGGCGGGGCTCACCTTC; CDR3aa: CASSQGAGLTF; j_gene: TRBJ1-2; d_gene: TRBD1; v_gene: TRBV7-2; abundance: few
CDR3nt: TGTGCCAGCACCCCAGGGAGGGGATTTACCTACGAGCAGTACTTC; CDR3aa: CASTPGRGFTYEQYF; j_gene: TRBJ2-7; d_gene: TRBD2; v_gene: TRBV7-9; abundance: NA
CDR3nt: TGTGCCAGCAGCCCCCTCGGACTAGCGGTGAGCACAGATACGCAGTATTTT; CDR3aa: CASSPLGLAVSTDTQYF; j_gene: TRBJ2-3; d_gene: TRBD2; v_gene: TRBV7-9; abundance: NA
CDR3nt: TGTGCCAGCGTTAAGAACACCGGGGAGCTGTTTTTT; CDR3aa: CASVKNTGELFF; j_gene: TRBJ2-2; d_gene: NA; v_gene: TRBV28; abundance: NA
CDR3nt: TGTGCCAGCAGCGCCCGGACTAGCCACGAGCAGTACTTC; CDR3aa: CASSARTSHEQYF; j_gene: TRBJ2-7; d_gene: TRBD2; v_gene: TRBV7-6; abundance: NA
CDR3nt: TGTGCCAGCAGCGGGACGACAGGGTCTGGAAACACCATATATTTT; CDR3aa: CASSGTTGSGNTIYF; j_gene: TRBJ1-3; d_gene: TRBD1; v_gene: TRBV11-2; abundance: NA
CDR3nt: TGTGCCAGCAGCCAAGATCTGGCAGGGTTTGGCTATGGCTACACCTTC; CDR3aa: CASSQDLAGFGYGYTF; j_gene: TRBJ1-2; d_gene: NA; v_gene: TRBV4-2; abundance: NA
CDR3nt: TGTGCCAGTACCCCTTTTGGGGTCAGGGGCCGCAATCAGCCCCAGCATTTT; CDR3aa: CASTPFGVRGRNQPQHF; j_gene: TRBJ1-5; d_gene: NA; v_gene: TRBV19; abundance: NA
CDR3nt: TGCAGCGTCCGTCCCGGGACAGGGGAAAAGGCTGAAGCTTTCTTT; CDR3aa: CSVRPGTGEKAEAFF; j_gene: TRBJ1-1; d_gene: TRBD1; v_gene: TRBV29-1; abundance: NA
CDR3nt: TGTGCCAGCAGCTTGGAGAGCGGGGGCAGGCAGCCCCAGCATTTT; CDR3aa: CASSLESGGRQPQHF; j_gene: TRBJ1-5; d_gene: NA; v_gene: TRBV5-8; abundance: NA
CDR3nt: TGTGCCAGCAGTAAGGCGGGACTTCCTTACAATGAGCAGTTCTTC; CDR3aa: CASSKAGLPYNEQFF; j_gene: TRBJ2-1; d_gene: NA; v_gene: TRBV2; abundance: NA
CDR3nt: TGTGCCAGCAGTTACTCTGGGACAGGGATTTACGAGCAGTACTTC; CDR3aa: CASSYSGTGIYEQYF; j_gene: TRBJ2-7; d_gene: TRBD1; v_gene: TRBV6-6; abundance: NA